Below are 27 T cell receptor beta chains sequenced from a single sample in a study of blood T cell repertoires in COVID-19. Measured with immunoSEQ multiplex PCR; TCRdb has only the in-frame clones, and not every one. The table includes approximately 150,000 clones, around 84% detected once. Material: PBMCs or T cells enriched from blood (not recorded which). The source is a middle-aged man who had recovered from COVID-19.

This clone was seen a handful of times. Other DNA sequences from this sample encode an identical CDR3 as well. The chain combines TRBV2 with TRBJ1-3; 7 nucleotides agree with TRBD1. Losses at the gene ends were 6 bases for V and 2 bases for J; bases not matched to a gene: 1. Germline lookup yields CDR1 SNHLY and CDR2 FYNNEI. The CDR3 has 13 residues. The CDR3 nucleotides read TGTGCCAGCAGACAGGGGCCTGGAAACACCATATATTTT. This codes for CASRQGPGNTIYF. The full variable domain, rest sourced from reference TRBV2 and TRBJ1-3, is EPEVTQTPSHQVTQMGQEVILRCVPISNHLYFYWYRQILGQKVEFLVSFYNNEISEKSEIFDDQFSVERPDGSNFTLKIRSTKLEDSAMYFCASRQGPGNTIYFGEGSWLTVV.

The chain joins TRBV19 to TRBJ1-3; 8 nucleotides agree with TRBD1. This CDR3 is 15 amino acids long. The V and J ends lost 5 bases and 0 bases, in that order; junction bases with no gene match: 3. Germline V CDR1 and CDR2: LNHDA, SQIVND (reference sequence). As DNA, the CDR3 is TGTGCCAGTAGTGGACAGGGTTTCTCTGGAAACACCATATATTTT. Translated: CASSGQGFSGNTIYF.

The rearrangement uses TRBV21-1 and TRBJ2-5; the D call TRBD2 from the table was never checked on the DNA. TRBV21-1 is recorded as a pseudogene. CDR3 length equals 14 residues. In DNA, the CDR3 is TGTGCCAGCCACCCGGGGGGCCAGGGAGAGACCCAGTACTTC. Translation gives CASHPGGQGETQYF.

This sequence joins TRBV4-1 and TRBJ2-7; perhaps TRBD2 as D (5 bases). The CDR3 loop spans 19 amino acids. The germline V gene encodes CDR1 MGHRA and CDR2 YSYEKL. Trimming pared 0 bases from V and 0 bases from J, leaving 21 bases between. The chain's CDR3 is CASSQDVFNPGLSSYEQYV. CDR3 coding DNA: TGCGCCAGCAGCCAAGATGTCTTTAATCCCGGACTGAGCTCCTACGAGCAGTACGTC.

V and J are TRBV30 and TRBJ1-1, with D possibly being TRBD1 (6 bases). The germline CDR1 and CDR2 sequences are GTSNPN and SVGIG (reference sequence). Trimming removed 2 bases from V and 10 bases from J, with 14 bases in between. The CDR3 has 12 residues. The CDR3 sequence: CAWSPSLRGAFF. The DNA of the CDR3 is TGTGCCTGGAGTCCCTCTCTCAGGGGAGCTTTCTTT.

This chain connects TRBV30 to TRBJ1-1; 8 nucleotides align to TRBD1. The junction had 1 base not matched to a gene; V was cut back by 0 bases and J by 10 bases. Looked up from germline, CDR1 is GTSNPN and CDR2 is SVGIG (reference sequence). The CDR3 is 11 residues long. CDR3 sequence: CAWSVQGGAFF. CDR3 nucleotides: TGTGCCTGGAGTGTACAGGGGGGAGCTTTCTTT.

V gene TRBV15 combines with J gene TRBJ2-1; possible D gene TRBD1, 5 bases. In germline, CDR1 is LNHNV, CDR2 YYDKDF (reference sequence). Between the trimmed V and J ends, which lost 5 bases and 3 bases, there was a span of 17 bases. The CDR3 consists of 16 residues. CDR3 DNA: TGTGCCACCAGCGGTAGGGGAACAGTCCTCTACAATGAGCAGTTCTTC. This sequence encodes CATSGRGTVLYNEQFF.

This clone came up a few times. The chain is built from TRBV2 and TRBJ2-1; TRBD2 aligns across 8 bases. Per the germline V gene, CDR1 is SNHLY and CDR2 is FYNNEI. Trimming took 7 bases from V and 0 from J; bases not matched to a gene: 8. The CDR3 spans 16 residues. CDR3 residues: CASTLAAGGSYNEQFF. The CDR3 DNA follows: TGTGCCAGCACCCTTGCGGCGGGGGGCTCCTACAATGAGCAGTTCTTC.

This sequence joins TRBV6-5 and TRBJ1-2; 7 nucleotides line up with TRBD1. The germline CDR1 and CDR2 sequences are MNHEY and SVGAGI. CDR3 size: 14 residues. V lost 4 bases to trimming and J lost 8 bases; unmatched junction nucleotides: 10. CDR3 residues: CASSSAGGLRGYTF. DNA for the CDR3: TGTGCCAGCAGTTCGGCAGGGGGATTAAGGGGCTACACCTTC.

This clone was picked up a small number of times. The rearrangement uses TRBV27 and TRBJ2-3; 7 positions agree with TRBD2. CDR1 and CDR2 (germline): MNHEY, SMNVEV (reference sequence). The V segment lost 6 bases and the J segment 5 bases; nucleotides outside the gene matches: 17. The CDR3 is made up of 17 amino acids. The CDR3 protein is CASSPPLRGSWGDTQYF. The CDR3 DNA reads TGTGCCAGCAGCCCCCCATTGCGGGGGAGTTGGGGAGATACGCAGTATTTT.

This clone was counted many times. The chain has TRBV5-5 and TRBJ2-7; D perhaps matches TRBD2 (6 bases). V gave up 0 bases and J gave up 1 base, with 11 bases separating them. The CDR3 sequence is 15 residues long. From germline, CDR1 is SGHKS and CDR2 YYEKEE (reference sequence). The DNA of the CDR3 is TGTGCCAGCAGCTTGGTGGGGGGATTATCCTACGAGCAGTACTTC. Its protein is CASSLVGGLSYEQYF. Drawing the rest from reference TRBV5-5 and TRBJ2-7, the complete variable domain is DAGVTQSPTHLIKTRGQQVTLRCSPISGHKSVSWYQQVLGQGPQFIFQYYEKEERGRGNFPDRFSARQFPNYSSELNVNALLLGDSALYLCASSLVGGLSYEQYFGPGTRLTVT.

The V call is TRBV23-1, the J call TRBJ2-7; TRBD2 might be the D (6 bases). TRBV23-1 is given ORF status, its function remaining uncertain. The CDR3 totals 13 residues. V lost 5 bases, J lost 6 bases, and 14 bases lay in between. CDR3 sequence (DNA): TGCGCCAGCAGTTTGGGGCAGGGAGGCGAGCAGTACGTC. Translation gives CASSLGQGGEQYV.

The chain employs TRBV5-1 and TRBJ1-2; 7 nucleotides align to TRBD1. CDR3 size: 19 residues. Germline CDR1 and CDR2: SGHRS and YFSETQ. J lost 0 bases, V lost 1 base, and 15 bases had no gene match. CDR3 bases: TGCGCCAGCAGCTTGCTTCGAGGACAGGACGAAGAATCTAACTATGGCTACACCTTC. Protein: CASSLLRGQDEESNYGYTF.

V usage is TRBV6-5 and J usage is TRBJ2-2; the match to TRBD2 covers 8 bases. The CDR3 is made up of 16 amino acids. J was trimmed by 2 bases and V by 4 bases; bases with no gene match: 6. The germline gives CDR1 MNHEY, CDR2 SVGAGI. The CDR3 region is CASSSSGGPNTGELFF. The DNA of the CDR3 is TGTGCCAGCAGTTCGAGCGGGGGACCTAACACCGGGGAGCTGTTTTTT.

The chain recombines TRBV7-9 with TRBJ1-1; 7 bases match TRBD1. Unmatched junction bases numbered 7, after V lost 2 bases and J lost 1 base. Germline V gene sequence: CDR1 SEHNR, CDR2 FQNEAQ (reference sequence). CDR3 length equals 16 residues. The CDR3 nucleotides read TGTGCCAGCAGCTTACGGTTACAGGGGAGGAACACTGAAGCTTTCTTT. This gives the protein CASSLRLQGRNTEAFF.

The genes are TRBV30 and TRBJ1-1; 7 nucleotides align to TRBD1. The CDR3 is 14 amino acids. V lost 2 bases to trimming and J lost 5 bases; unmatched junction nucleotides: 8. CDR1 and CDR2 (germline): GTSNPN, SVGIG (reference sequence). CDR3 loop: CAWSKDRVRTEAFF. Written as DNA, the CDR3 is TGTGCCTGGAGTAAAGACAGGGTTCGGACTGAAGCTTTCTTT.

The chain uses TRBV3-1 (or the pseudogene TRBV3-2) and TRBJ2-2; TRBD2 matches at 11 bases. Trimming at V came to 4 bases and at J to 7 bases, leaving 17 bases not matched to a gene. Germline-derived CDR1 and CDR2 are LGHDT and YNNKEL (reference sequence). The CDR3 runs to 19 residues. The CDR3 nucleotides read TGTGCCAGCAGCCGAGGCTCCGGGGTAGCGGGGGGGCCGAACGGGGAGCTGTTTTTT. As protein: CASSRGSGVAGGPNGELFF.

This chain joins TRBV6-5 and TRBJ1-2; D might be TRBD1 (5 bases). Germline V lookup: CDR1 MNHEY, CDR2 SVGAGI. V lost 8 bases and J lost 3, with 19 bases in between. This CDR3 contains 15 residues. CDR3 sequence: CASGPQAGGDYGYTF. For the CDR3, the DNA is TGTGCCAGCGGACCCCAGGCGGGGGGGGACTATGGCTACACCTTC.

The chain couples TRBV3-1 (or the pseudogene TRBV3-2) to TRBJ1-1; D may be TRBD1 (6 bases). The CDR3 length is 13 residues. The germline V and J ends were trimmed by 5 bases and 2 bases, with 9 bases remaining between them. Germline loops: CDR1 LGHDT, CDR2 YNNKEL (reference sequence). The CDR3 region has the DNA TGTGCCAGCAGCTGGGGACAAAACACTGAAGCTTTCTTT. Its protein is CASSWGQNTEAFF.

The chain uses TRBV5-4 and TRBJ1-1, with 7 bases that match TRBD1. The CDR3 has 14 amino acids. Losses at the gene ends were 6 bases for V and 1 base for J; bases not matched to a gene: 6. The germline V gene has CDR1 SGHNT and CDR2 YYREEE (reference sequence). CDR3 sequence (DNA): TGTGCCAGCACCACAGGACAGGAGAACACTGAAGCTTTCTTT. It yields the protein CASTTGQENTEAFF.

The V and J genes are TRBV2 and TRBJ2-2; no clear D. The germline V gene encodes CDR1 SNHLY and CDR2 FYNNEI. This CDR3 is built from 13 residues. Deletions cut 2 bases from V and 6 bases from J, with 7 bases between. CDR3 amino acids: CASSELVAGELFF. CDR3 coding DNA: TGTGCCAGCAGTGAACTAGTGGCCGGGGAGCTGTTTTTT.

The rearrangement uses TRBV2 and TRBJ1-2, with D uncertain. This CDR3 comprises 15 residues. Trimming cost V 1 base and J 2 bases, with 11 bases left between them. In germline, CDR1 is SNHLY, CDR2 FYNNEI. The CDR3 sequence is CASSEELGGNYGYTF. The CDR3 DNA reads TGTGCCAGCAGTGAAGAGCTTGGCGGGAACTATGGCTACACCTTC.

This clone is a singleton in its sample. CDR3: CSSDLTGGVGETQYF. The CDR3 coding sequence is TGCAGCTCTGACTTGACAGGGGGAGTGGGAGAGACCCAGTACTTC. The chain carries TRBV29-1 and TRBJ2-5; 9 bases are a match to TRBD1. With V trimmed by 8 bases and J by 4 bases, 14 bases remained unmatched. The CDR3 has 15 residues. Germline V gene data show CDR1 as SQVTM and CDR2 as ANQGSEA.

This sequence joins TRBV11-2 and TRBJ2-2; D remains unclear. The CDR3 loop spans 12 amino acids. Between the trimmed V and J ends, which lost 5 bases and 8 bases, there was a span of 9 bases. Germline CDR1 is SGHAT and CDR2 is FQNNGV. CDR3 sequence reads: CASSQIGGELFF. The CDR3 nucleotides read TGTGCCAGCAGCCAGATCGGGGGGGAGCTGTTTTTT.

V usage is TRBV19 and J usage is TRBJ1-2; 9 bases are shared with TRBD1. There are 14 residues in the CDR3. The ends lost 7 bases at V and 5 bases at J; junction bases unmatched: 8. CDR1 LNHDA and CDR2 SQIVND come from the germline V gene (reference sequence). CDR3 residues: CASNEQGASYGYTF. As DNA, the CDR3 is TGTGCCAGTAACGAACAGGGGGCATCGTATGGCTACACCTTC.

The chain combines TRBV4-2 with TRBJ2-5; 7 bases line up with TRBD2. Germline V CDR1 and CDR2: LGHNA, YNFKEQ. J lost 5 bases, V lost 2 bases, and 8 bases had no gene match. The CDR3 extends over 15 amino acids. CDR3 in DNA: TGTGCCAGCAGCCAATACGCGGGGGACCGGGAGACCCAGTACTTC. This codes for CASSQYAGDRETQYF.

CDR3 bases: TGCAGCGTTGGGACAGTTCTAGCCAAAAACATTCAGTACTTC. This codes for CSVGTVLAKNIQYF. J is TRBJ2-4 and V is TRBV29-1, with D maybe TRBD1 (6 bases). This CDR3 is built from 14 residues. Germline V CDR1 and CDR2: SQVTM, ANQGSEA. Between the trimmed V and J ends, which lost 4 bases and 0 bases, there was a span of 10 bases.